This TCR beta chain is drawn from a study of identical twins. Losses at the gene ends were 7 bases for V and 6 bases for J; bases not matched to a gene: 18. The CDR3 has 17 amino acids. About this clonotype: Its cognate antigen is unknown.

The study's findings and limits: Shared out-of-frame alpha sequences (those common to twins) showed excess low generation probability.

TCRdb analysed the 5' RACE reads with MiXCR anew, one entry per CDR3 protein. The sample holds hundreds of thousands of distinct CDR3 sequences; about 20% are singletons and the top ten take approximately 4.3%. These data are also associated with another study on T cells expressing NK-cell markers. That work states: Researchers report these clonotypes also headed the CD3+CD56-NKG2C+ fraction in a handful of donors. The HCMV specificity of the expanded NKG2C+ T cell clones stayed unresolved.

The V gene is TRBV12-3 or TRBV12-4, the J gene TRBJ1-5; TRBD1 aligns across 7 bases. What was sequenced was PBMCs. The source is a woman aged 18-29 years in good health. The CDR3 nucleotides read TGTGCCAGCACCTCTAGGAGGGGGCAAGGGACGATTCAGCCCCAGCATTTT. Translation: CASTSRRGQGTIQPQHF.